Below, one T cell receptor beta chain is given with its context. This sample includes further DNA sequences coding for the same CDR3. J lost 2 bases, V lost 4 bases, and 4 bases had no gene match. This CDR3 contains 15 residues. Germline V gene lookup returns CDR1 MDHEN and CDR2 SYDVKM. The source of the sample is a study of blood T cell repertoires in COVID-19. Study at large: There were acute and convalescent COVID-19 samples, and they came from the United States, Italy and Spain. Nucleic acid was either cDNA or gDNA, and it came from T cells, B-cell-depleted T cells, or PBMCs.

Sequenced by immunoSEQ multiplex PCR; TCRdb stores in-frame clones only, minus some. The sample holds about 33,000 clones, 85% seen once. The sample comprised peripheral blood. The clonotype comes from a human donor in a cohort sampled during active COVID-19. V gene TRBV28 combines with J gene TRBJ2-1, with 8 bases identical to TRBD2. In DNA, the CDR3 is TGTGCCAGCAGTTCTGGACTAGCCGCCTACAATGAGCAGTTCTTC. As protein: CASSSGLAAYNEQFF.